At least ten counts were recorded for the clone carrying this T cell receptor (beta chain). The sample originates from a study of low-dose radiotherapy and immunotherapy resistance in tumors. Primers used for first-strand cDNA, a TRAV- and TRBV-specific set, covered both alpha and beta chains. Amplification, which lasted 20 to 25 PCR cycles, used a constant-region primer and V-primer adapter to amplify TCRs. MiXCR was run by TCRdb on the reads, yielding one entry per CDR3 protein. Among 57,000 or so distinct CDR3 sequences listed, 25% were seen once. Germline V gene data show CDR1 as WNHNN and CDR2 as SYGVQD (reference sequence). V lost 5 bases to trimming and J lost 1 base, with 9 bases between them. CDR3 length: 14 residues. The time point denotes: before trial treatment. Donors were administered nivolumab, ipilimumab, aspirin and low-dose cyclophosphamide, together with low-dose radiotherapy.

The specimen was PBMCs, collected before treatment. The gene calls are TRBV10-1 and TRBJ1-3; tentatively, D is TRBD1 (6 bases). This TCR came from a male donor with prostate cancer. CDR3 region: CASSPGQSGNTIYF. In DNA form, the CDR3 reads TGCGCCAGCAGTCCAGGACAGTCTGGAAACACCATATATTTT.